The clone carrying this TCR beta chain was observed a handful of times. No antigen is known for it. Clones were read by immunoSEQ multiplex PCR, and TCRdb kept only the in-frame ones, dropping some. The table lists 1,300 to 1,500 clones, roughly a quarter of them singletons. Germline assignment: CDR1 KGHSH and CDR2 LQKENI. Trimming shortened V by 6 bases and J by 0 bases, and 17 bases separated the two germline ends. The CDR3 loop spans 16 amino acids. This record comes from a study of T cells in localized non-small cell lung cancer. General observations from the study: Uninvolved adjacent lung had the highest recorded T cell clonality, with tumor below it. Sequence data derive from only one tumor region, so heterogeneity remains possible.

The source is a male donor at least 60 years old with stage II lung adenocarcinoma. The sample consisted of lung tumor tissue, taken before any cancer treatment. The chain has TRBV18 and TRBJ1-1; D perhaps matches TRBD1 (6 bases). The CDR3: CASSQWQGRVNTEAFF. The CDR3 DNA reads TGTGCCAGCTCCCAATGGCAGGGGAGGGTGAACACTGAAGCTTTCTTT.